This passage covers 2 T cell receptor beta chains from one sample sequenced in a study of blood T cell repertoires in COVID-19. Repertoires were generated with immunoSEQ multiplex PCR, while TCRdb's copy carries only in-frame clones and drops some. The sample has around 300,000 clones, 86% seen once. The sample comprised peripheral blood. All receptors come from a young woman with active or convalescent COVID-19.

CDR3 sequence: CASSYGQYDEQYF. The CDR3 DNA is TGTGCCAGCAGTTACGGACAATACGACGAGCAGTACTTC. The chain carries TRBV6-6 and TRBJ2-7; TRBD1 is a possible D gene (5 bases). CDR1 and CDR2 (germline): MNHNY, SVGAGI (reference sequence). This CDR3 spans 13 amino acids. V lost 2 bases, J lost 5 bases, and 10 bases lay in between.

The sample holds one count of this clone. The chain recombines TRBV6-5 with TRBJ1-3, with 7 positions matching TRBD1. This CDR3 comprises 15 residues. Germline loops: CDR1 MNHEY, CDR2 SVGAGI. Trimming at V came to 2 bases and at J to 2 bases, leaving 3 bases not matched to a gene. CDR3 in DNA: TGTGCCAGCAGTTACAACCAGGGGGCTGGAAACACCATATATTTT. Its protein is CASSYNQGAGNTIYF.